This T cell receptor beta chain is drawn from a study of cytomegalovirus exposure and HLA in healthy donors. Study in general: Earlier results showed 90 million to 120 million unique TCR beta sequences derived from roughly 180 million T cells. The early release's HLA-typed donors yielded 65 million to 85 million unique TCRs.

Trimming took 1 base from V and 4 from J; bases not matched to a gene: 7. In germline, CDR1 is LGHNA, CDR2 YSLEER. CDR3 length: 17 residues. It was with 60 Vbeta and 13 Jbeta primers that the PCR ran. Assay used: immunoSEQ multiplex PCR; TCRdb lists only in-frame clones, some missing. This specimen shows about 32,000 clones; the ten leading clones hold around 5%. General study results and limits: Cytomegalovirus-associated status was assigned to 164 TCR beta chains. Near-uniform donor sequencing depth was presumed by presence/absence analyses.

A note on this clone: Antigen specificity is unknown.

The sample consisted of PBMCs. The receptor comes from a female donor in good health and CMV-seronegative. V usage is TRBV4-3 and J usage is TRBJ1-2; the match to TRBD1 covers 12 bases. The CDR3, as DNA: TGCGCCAGCAGCCAAGGATCCGGGACAGGGGGCACCTATGGCTACACCTTC. Protein product: CASSQGSGTGGTYGYTF.